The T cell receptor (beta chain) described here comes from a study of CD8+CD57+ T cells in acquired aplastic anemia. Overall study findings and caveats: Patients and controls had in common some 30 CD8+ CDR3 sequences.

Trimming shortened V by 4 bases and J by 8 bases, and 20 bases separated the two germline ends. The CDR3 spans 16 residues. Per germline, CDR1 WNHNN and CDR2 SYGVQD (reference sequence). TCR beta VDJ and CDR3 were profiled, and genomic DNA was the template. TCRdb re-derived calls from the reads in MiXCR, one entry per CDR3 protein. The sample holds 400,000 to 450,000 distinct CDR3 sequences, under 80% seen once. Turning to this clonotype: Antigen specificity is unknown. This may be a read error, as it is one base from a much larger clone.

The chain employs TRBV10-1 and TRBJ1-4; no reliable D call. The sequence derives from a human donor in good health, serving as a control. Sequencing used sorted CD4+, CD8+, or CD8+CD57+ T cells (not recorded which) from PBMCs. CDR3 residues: CASSGSRVGVEEKLFF. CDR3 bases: TGCGCCAGCAGTGGGTCGCGGGTCGGTGTGGAAGAAAAACTGTTTTTT.